The 23 T cell receptor beta chains presented below share a single source sample, sequenced in a study of early stage breast cancer tumors. TCRdb's table, derived via immunoSEQ multiplex PCR, lists solely in-frame clones and lacks some. Among some 6,500 clones listed, 73% were seen once. Sequences were obtained from normal breast tissue next to the tumor. All receptors derive from a person aged 35-55 years with breast cancer.

V gene TRBV7-8 combines with J gene TRBJ2-7; D is uncertain. CDR1 is SGHVS and CDR2 is FQNEAQ in the germline V gene. V was pared by 2 bases and J by 2 bases, with 10 bases between. The CDR3 is 14 amino acids. The CDR3 DNA is TGTGCCAGCAGCTTAAACCCCCCTCCCTACGAGCAGTACTTC. Its translation is CASSLNPPPYEQYF.

The chain uses TRBV29-1 and TRBJ2-7; 7 bases are a match to TRBD2. V trimming: 3 bases; J trimming: 3 bases; junction bases outside the gene matches: 8. The germline V gene has CDR1 SQVTM and CDR2 ANQGSEA. The length of the CDR3 is 14 residues. CDR3 in DNA: TGCAGCGTTGACCAGGGAGGGACGGGCTACGAGCAGTACTTC. This sequence encodes CSVDQGGTGYEQYF.

The chain employs TRBV14 and TRBJ2-7; 9 nucleotides align to TRBD1. With 2 bases clipped from V and 5 bases from J, the junction kept 7 bases outside the gene matches. Looked up from germline, CDR1 is SGHDN and CDR2 is FVKESK. The CDR3 is 15 residues long. CDR3 amino acids: CASSQTGQGNDEQYF. The CDR3 DNA is TGTGCCAGCAGCCAAACGGGACAGGGTAACGACGAGCAGTACTTC.

This clone was detected once. V gene TRBV27 combines with J gene TRBJ2-7; 7 bases match TRBD1. This CDR3 comprises 15 residues. Germline assignment: CDR1 MNHEY and CDR2 SMNVEV (reference sequence). V gave up 6 bases and J gave up 3 bases; unmatched junction bases: 11. This CDR3 reads CASRVTGTADYEQYF. For the CDR3, the DNA is TGTGCCAGCAGAGTTACCGGGACAGCGGACTACGAGCAGTACTTC.

The chain carries TRBV2 and TRBJ2-7; TRBD2 might be the D (6 bases). Germline V gene data show CDR1 as SNHLY and CDR2 as FYNNEI. This CDR3 is built from 15 residues. Trimming cost V 0 bases and J 0 bases, with 9 bases left between them. The CDR3 loop reads CASSEASGSSYEQYF. In DNA form, the CDR3 reads TGTGCCAGCAGTGAAGCTAGCGGAAGCTCCTACGAGCAGTACTTC.

The J gene is TRBJ2-7, the V gene TRBV13; 10 positions match TRBD2. Germline V lookup: CDR1 PRHDT, CDR2 FYEKMQ (reference sequence). Unmatched junction bases numbered 9, after V lost 0 bases and J lost 7 bases. The CDR3 is 16 residues long. The CDR3 loop is CASSLGASGSNREQYF. The CDR3 DNA follows: TGTGCCAGCAGCTTAGGCGCTAGCGGGAGTAATAGGGAGCAGTACTTC.

This clone was picked up a small number of times. The chain couples TRBV19 to TRBJ1-5; 9 nucleotides agree with TRBD1. V was pared by 4 bases and J by 6 bases, with 4 bases of the junction left unmatched. This CDR3 is 14 amino acids long. Germline CDR1 reads LNHDA; CDR2 reads SQIVND (reference sequence). CDR3 sequence reads: CASSTTGGGQPQHF. The CDR3 DNA follows: TGTGCCAGTAGTACCACAGGGGGCGGTCAGCCCCAGCATTTT. Looking up the rest from reference TRBV19 and TRBJ1-5 gives the full variable domain: DGGITQSPKYLFRKEGQNVTLSCEQNLNHDAMYWYRQDPGQGLRLIYYSQIVNDFQKGDIAEGYSVSREKKESFPLTVTSAQKNPTAFYLCASSTTGGGQPQHFGDGTRLSIL.

The chain uses TRBV9 and TRBJ2-7; no definite D call. CDR1 SGDLS and CDR2 YYNGEE come from the germline V gene. This CDR3 is built from 16 residues. V lost 4 bases, J lost 1 base, and 18 bases lay in between. CDR3 in amino acids: CASSKDAQARSYEQYF. CDR3 nucleotides: TGTGCCAGCAGCAAGGACGCTCAGGCTAGGTCCTACGAGCAGTACTTC.

This clone was counted between two and nine times. The rearrangement links TRBV11-2 to TRBJ2-1; unclear D gene. This CDR3 is built from 9 residues. CDR1 SGHAT and CDR2 FQNNGV come from the germline V gene. The ends were cut back, 8 bases at V and 15 bases at J, with 11 bases in the middle. CDR3: CASGRPRFF. The CDR3 nucleotides are TGTGCCAGCGGTAGGCCTCGGTTCTTC.

V gene TRBV27 combines with J gene TRBJ1-4, with no clear D. The germline CDR1 and CDR2 sequences are MNHEY and SMNVEV (reference sequence). CDR3 length: 14 amino acids. V gave up 5 bases and J gave up 5 bases, with 12 bases separating them. CDR3 in DNA: TGTGCCAGCAGTGGGAATCTGCAAAATGAAAAACTGTTTTTT. Translation gives CASSGNLQNEKLFF. The full variable domain, with the rest looked up from reference TRBV27 and TRBJ1-4, is EAQVTQNPRYLITVTGKKLTVTCSQNMNHEYMSWYRQDPGLGLRQIYYSMNVEVTDKGDVPEGYKVSRKEKRNFPLILESPSPNQTSLYFCASSGNLQNEKLFFGSGTQLSVL.

The chain has TRBV4-2 and TRBJ1-4; D possibly corresponds to TRBD1 (5 bases). CDR1 is LGHNA, CDR2 YNFKEQ, per germline. Trimming cost V 0 bases and J 8 bases, with 16 bases left between them. CDR3 length: 16 amino acids. CDR3 coding DNA: TGTGCCAGCAGCCAAGATAGGACGGGTGGGGGGGAAAAACTGTTTTTT. It specifies CASSQDRTGGGEKLFF.

The rearrangement uses TRBV29-1 and TRBJ2-5, with 8 bases lining up with TRBD2. CDR3 length: 11 residues. CDR1 is SQVTM and CDR2 is ANQGSEA in the germline V gene. Written as DNA, the CDR3 is TGCATAGCCCGGGAGGGGGAGACCCAGTACTTC. This encodes CIAREGETQYF.

The CDR3 DNA is TGTGCCACGGGGGGACAGGGAGGAGGGTCCCGCGGCCAAGAGACCCAGTACTTC. Amino acid sequence: CATGGQGGGSRGQETQYF. J is TRBJ2-5 and V is TRBV10-3, with TRBD1 matching 9 bases. CDR3 length equals 18 residues. Germline trimming cut 10 bases from V and 1 base from J; bases unmatched to any gene: 19. The germline gives CDR1 ENHRY, CDR2 SYGVKD.

V is TRBV7-9 and J is TRBJ1-2, with TRBD1 matching 7 bases. Unmatched junction bases numbered 15, after V lost 4 bases and J lost 7 bases. The CDR3 consists of 16 residues. Looked up from germline, CDR1 is SEHNR and CDR2 is FQNEAQ (reference sequence). The CDR3 loop reads CASSSLPGQDEGGYTF. The CDR3 bases are TGTGCCAGCAGCTCCTTGCCTGGACAGGACGAAGGTGGCTACACCTTC.

This chain connects TRBV4-2 to TRBJ2-7; no clear D gene. The germline V gene has CDR1 LGHNA and CDR2 YNFKEQ. There are 15 residues in the CDR3. V was cut by 0 bases and J by 7 bases, with 16 bases left in between. CDR3 protein: CASSQDYSRPQEQYF. CDR3 DNA sequence: TGTGCCAGCAGCCAAGATTATAGCAGACCTCAAGAGCAGTACTTC.

The V call is TRBV10-3, the J call TRBJ2-1; 13 positions match TRBD2. Germline loops: CDR1 ENHRY, CDR2 SYGVKD. The CDR3 has 15 amino acids. Trimming took 6 bases from V and 7 from J; bases not matched to a gene: 6. The CDR3 spells CAIRLAGGGENEQFF. The CDR3 DNA sequence: TGTGCCATCAGACTAGCGGGAGGGGGGGAAAATGAGCAGTTCTTC.

V is TRBV5-1 and J is TRBJ2-5, with TRBD2 matching 11 bases. The V and J ends lost 0 bases and 0 bases, in that order; junction bases with no gene match: 4. The CDR3 totals 17 residues. Per germline, CDR1 SGHRS and CDR2 YFSETQ. The CDR3 protein is CASSLGLAGGHQETQYF. In nucleotides, the CDR3 is TGCGCCAGCAGCTTGGGTCTAGCGGGGGGACACCAAGAGACCCAGTACTTC.

This sequence joins TRBV4-2 and TRBJ2-5, with TRBD2 matching over 9 bases. In germline, CDR1 is LGHNA, CDR2 YNFKEQ. Losses at the gene ends were 0 bases for V and 5 bases for J; bases not matched to a gene: 7. CDR3 length: 16 amino acids. The CDR3 spells CASSQDGAGGPETQYF. CDR3 DNA: TGTGCCAGCAGCCAAGACGGGGCGGGAGGGCCCGAGACCCAGTACTTC.

In its sample, this clone was seen a few times. V is TRBV5-6 and J is TRBJ2-7; D is possibly TRBD2 (5 bases). Germline V gene lookup returns CDR1 SGHDT and CDR2 YYEEEE. The V end lost 2 bases, the J end lost 3 bases, and 9 bases lay between the germline ends. The CDR3 has 13 residues. The CDR3 DNA sequence: TGTGCCAGCAGCTTTGTCGGGAACTACGAGCAGTACTTC. It yields the protein CASSFVGNYEQYF.

V and J are TRBV7-8 and TRBJ1-2, with D tentatively TRBD1 (5 bases). Trimming stripped 0 bases from V and 0 bases from J, with 11 bases between. This CDR3 region has 16 residues. The germline gives CDR1 SGHVS, CDR2 FQNEAQ. CDR3 coding DNA: TGTGCCAGCAGCTTAGCGTCGCAGGGTACTAACTATGGCTACACCTTC. Amino acid sequence: CASSLASQGTNYGYTF.

The chain is built from TRBV19 and TRBJ2-2, with unresolved D. CDR1 and CDR2 (germline): LNHDA, SQIVND (reference sequence). This CDR3 region has 16 residues. V dropped 5 bases and J dropped 6 bases, with 19 bases sitting between them. As DNA, the CDR3 is TGTGCCAGTAGTGCCGGACCAAGTCTGATCCCCGGGGAGCTGTTTTTT. It encodes CASSAGPSLIPGELFF. Full variable domain (outside the CDR3, taken from reference TRBV19 and TRBJ2-2): DGGITQSPKYLFRKEGQNVTLSCEQNLNHDAMYWYRQDPGQGLRLIYYSQIVNDFQKGDIAEGYSVSREKKESFPLTVTSAQKNPTAFYLCASSAGPSLIPGELFFGEGSRLTVL.

The CDR3 is CATRPGPGEQYF. Written as DNA, the CDR3 is TGTGCCACCCGCCCGGGGCCGGGCGAGCAGTACTTC. The V and J genes are TRBV7-9 and TRBJ2-7; TRBD1 or TRBD2 may be the D gene (5 bases each). This CDR3 has 12 amino acids. The ends were cut back, 10 bases at V and 6 bases at J, with 16 bases in the middle. The germline CDR1 and CDR2 sequences are SEHNR and FQNEAQ (reference sequence).

V and J are TRBV10-2 and TRBJ2-3; D may be TRBD2 (6 bases). The CDR3 sequence is 15 residues long. Germline V CDR1 and CDR2: WSHSY, SAAADI. Trimming took off 6 bases at V and 1 base at J, with 14 bases between the two ends. The CDR3, as DNA: TGCGCCAGCAGGGGACCACCGGGGGGCACAGATACGCAGTATTTT. It specifies CASRGPPGGTDTQYF.